The subject of this entry is one T cell receptor (beta chain). The data stem from a study of blood T cell repertoires in COVID-19. For the study at large: The United States, Italy and Spain were the sources of the acute and convalescent COVID-19 samples. Sample material is recorded as cDNA or gDNA derived from T cells, B-cell-depleted T cells, or PBMCs.

Repertoires were generated with immunoSEQ multiplex PCR, while TCRdb's copy carries only in-frame clones and drops some. The data show 140,000 to 150,000 clones, about 83% seen once. Germline assignment: CDR1 SGDLS and CDR2 YYNGEE. CDR3 size: 17 residues. Unmatched junction bases numbered 9, after V lost 0 bases and J lost 5 bases. Sequencing was performed on peripheral blood. The receptor was derived from a young man with COVID-19, enrolled during active disease. This chain uses TRBV9 with TRBJ2-7; TRBD2 matches at 12 bases. Here the CDR3 reads CASSVVPTSGSSNEQYF. The CDR3 coding sequence is TGTGCCAGCAGCGTAGTCCCGACTAGCGGGAGTAGCAACGAGCAGTACTTC.